The clone carrying this TCR beta chain appeared many times. The data stem from a study of neurological immune-mediated disorders. Sequencing runs each yielded over 180 million TCR-beta sequences from 15-18 subjects. TCRdb reanalysed the 5' RACE reads using MiXCR and keeps one entry per CDR3 protein. The table includes 20,000 to 25,000 distinct CDR3 sequences, approximately 15% detected once. The source of this sequence is a female donor with HTLV-1-associated myelopathy (HAM/TSP). Sequencing used PBMCs.

CDR3 sequence: CSARPGPLRRTQYF. The CDR3, as DNA: TGCAGTGCTCGACCGGGACCCTTACGACGGACCCAGTACTTC. J is TRBJ2-5 and V is TRBV20-1; D possibly matches TRBD1 or TRBD2 (5 bases each). This CDR3 is 14 amino acids long. The V and J ends lost 5 bases and 7 bases respectively, with 20 bases between them. Germline-derived CDR1 and CDR2 are DFQATT and SNEGSKA (reference sequence).